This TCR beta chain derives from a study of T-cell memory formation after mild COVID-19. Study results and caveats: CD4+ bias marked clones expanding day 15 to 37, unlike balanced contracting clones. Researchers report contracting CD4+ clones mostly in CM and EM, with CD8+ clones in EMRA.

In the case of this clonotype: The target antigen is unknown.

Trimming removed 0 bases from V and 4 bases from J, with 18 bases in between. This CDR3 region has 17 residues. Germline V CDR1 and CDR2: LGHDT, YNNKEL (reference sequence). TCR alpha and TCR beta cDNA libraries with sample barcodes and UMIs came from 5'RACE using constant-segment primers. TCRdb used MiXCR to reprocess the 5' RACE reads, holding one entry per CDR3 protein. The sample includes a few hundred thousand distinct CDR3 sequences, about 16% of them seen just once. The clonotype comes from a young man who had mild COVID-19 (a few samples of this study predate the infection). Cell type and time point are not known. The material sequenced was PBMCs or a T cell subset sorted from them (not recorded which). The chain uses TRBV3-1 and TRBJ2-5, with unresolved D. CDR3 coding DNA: TGTGCCAGCAGCCAAGAGACGCGGCGACCGTATGGAGAGACCCAGTACTTC. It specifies CASSQETRRPYGETQYF.